This T cell receptor (beta chain) was found in a study of PD-1 blockade in classical Hodgkin lymphoma. The study, taken as a whole, reports: It was CD4+ TCR diversity, not CD8+, that rose significantly by C4D1. When nivolumab was started under 1 year after ASCT, patients were excluded. As was reported, newly diagnosed patients showed lower baseline TCR diversity than healthy donors did.

The count of this clone is one. Antigen specificity is unknown. Exposure to brentuximab vedotin varied, and each patient had relapsed following autologous stem cell transplantation. The best responses consisted of complete response, partial response or progressive disease. Germline assignment: CDR1 SGHTA and CDR2 FQGNSA. Trimming stripped 0 bases from V and 3 bases from J, with 9 bases between. The CDR3 covers 14 residues. This table comes from immunoSEQ multiplex PCR, and its TCRdb copy is limited to in-frame clones, with some not included. The data show 100,000 to 130,000 clones, with around 89% seen just once and approximately 20% held by the top ten.

The TCR originated in a human donor with classical Hodgkin lymphoma. The chain carries TRBV7-2 and TRBJ2-7; possibly TRBD2 for D (6 bases). The sequencing here drew on peripheral blood mononuclear cells (PBMCs), taken before the second cycle of nivolumab. CDR3 in DNA: TGTGCCAGCAGCTTAGCGGGAGGAATCTACGAGCAGTACTTC. This codes for CASSLAGGIYEQYF.